This T cell receptor beta chain was identified during a study of T cells after yellow fever vaccination. A 5'RACE template-switching step, the method used to make TCR cDNA, added a universal primer site and UMIs. TCRdb called the 5' RACE reads again in MiXCR, with one record for every CDR3 protein. The profile covers 550,000 or so distinct CDR3 sequences, with about a fifth appearing a single time and roughly 13% taken by the ten largest. With 8 bases removed from V and 5 bases from J, the gap between germline ends came to 12 bases. The CDR3 runs 13 residues. This chain joins TRBV12-3 or TRBV12-4 and TRBJ2-2; D ambiguous. The sample consisted of PBMCs, taken 15 days after the yellow fever booster vaccination. This receptor was identified in a man aged 25 to 45 who received the YFV17D yellow fever vaccine. The CDR3 DNA follows: TGTGCCAGCCAACGCGAGATGACCGGGGAGCTGTTTTTT. Amino acids: CASQREMTGELFF.